The present TCR beta chain was sequenced within a study of identical twins. TCRdb ran MiXCR on the 5' RACE reads and lists one entry per CDR3 protein. The sample includes about 730,000 distinct CDR3 sequences, approximately 22% of them seen just once. This clonotype appeared a few times. This CDR3 has 15 amino acids. Germline values: CDR1 SQVTM, CDR2 ANQGSEA. J was trimmed by 9 bases and V by 7 bases; bases with no gene match: 16. These same data were also listed under a study on T cells expressing NK-cell markers.

This sequence was found in a woman aged 18-30 years in good health. This rearrangement joins TRBV29-1 to TRBJ2-1, with 9 positions matching TRBD2. Sequenced: PBMCs. In DNA form, the CDR3 reads TGCAGCGGTAATATCCTAGCGGGATGGCAGAGTGAGCAGTTCTTC. Its protein product is CSGNILAGWQSEQFF.